This T cell receptor (beta chain) is from a study of T cell repertoires in cytomegalovirus infection. Study at large: Public TCR beta signatures indicated both CMV infection and matching HLA type.

This clonotype occurred many times. What it binds is not known. TCRdb analysed the reads with MiXCR anew, one entry per CDR3 protein. Of about 180,000 distinct CDR3 sequences in the sample, under 15% were seen once. The CDR3 totals 14 residues. Germline CDR1 SQVTM, CDR2 ANQGSEA. V shed 7 bases and J shed 0 bases, with 13 bases lying between them. Study results and limitations: Carriers of CMV plus the relevant HLA were identified by cumulative public TCR beta family frequency. The ex vivo response was dominated by HLA-C-restricted CMV-specific TCR beta clonotypes.

The sequence derives from a human donor in good health (CMV status not recorded). Some clones in this sample may be carry-over from other donors' samples. Sequencing was performed on PBMCs. V usage is TRBV29-1 and J usage is TRBJ1-3; perhaps TRBD1 as D (6 bases). The CDR3, as DNA: TGCAGCGGGATTGCGGGGGCCTCTGGAAACACCATATATTTT. It is translated as CSGIAGASGNTIYF.